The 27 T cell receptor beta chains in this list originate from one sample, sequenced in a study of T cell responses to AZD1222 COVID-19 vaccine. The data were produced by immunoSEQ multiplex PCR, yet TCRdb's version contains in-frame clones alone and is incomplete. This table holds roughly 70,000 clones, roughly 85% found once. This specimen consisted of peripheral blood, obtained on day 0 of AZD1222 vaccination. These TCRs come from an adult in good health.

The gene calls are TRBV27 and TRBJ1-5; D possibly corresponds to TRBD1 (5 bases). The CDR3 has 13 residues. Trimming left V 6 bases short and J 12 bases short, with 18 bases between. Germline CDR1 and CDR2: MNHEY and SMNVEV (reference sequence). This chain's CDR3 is CASRPTGDFLQHF. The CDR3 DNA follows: TGTGCCAGCAGACCAACGGGGGACTTCCTCCAGCATTTT.

The CDR3 DNA reads as TGTGCCAGCAGCTTAACCGGGAGGCAAGAGACCCAGTACTTC. It yields the protein CASSLTGRQETQYF. V and J are TRBV7-8 and TRBJ2-5; 7 bases fit TRBD2. The germline CDR1 and CDR2 sequences are SGHVS and FQNEAQ. The CDR3 has 14 amino acids. The ends lost 2 bases at V and 2 bases at J; junction bases unmatched: 2.

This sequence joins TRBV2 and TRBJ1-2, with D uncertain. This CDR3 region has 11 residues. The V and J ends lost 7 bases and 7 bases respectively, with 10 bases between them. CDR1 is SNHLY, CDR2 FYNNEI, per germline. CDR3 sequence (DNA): TGTGCCAGCACTCCCGCGGGTGGCTACACCTTC. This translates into CASTPAGGYTF.

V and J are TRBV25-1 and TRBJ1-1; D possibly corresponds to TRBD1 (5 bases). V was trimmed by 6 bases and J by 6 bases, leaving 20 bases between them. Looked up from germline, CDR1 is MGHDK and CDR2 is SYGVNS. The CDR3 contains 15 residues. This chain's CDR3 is CASSFRRKGFAEAFF. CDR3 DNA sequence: TGTGCCAGCAGCTTCAGGAGGAAGGGGTTTGCTGAAGCTTTCTTT. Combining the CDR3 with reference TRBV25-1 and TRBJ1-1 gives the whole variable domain EADIYQTPRYLVIGTGKKITLECSQTMGHDKMYWYQQDPGMELHLIHYSYGVNSTEKGDLSSESTVSRIRTEHFPLTLESARPSHTSQYLCASSFRRKGFAEAFFGQGTRLTVV.

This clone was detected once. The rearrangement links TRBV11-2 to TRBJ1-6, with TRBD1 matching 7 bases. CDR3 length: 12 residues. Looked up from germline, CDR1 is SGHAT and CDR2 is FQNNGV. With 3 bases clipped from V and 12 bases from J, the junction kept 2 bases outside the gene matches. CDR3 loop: CASSLDRRPLHF. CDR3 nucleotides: TGTGCCAGCAGCTTGGACAGGAGACCCCTCCACTTT.

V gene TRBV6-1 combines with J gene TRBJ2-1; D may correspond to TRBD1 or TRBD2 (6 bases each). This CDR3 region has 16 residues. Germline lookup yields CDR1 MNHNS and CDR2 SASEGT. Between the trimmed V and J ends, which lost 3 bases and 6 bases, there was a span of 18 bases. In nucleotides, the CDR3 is TGTGCCAGCAGTGAGCAGGGGACTGGGGGCTCCAATGAGCAGTTCTTC. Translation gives CASSEQGTGGSNEQFF.

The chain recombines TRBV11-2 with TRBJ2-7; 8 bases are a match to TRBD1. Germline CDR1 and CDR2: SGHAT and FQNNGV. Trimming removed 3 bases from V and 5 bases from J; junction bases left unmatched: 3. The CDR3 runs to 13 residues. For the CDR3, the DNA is TGTGCCAGCAGCTTCGGGACAGGTGACGAGCAGTACTTC. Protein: CASSFGTGDEQYF. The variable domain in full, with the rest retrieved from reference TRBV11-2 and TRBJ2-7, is EAGVAQSPRYKIIEKRQSVAFWCNPISGHATLYWYQQILGQGPKLLIQFQNNGVVDDSQLPKDRFSAERLKGVDSTLKIQPAKLEDSAVYLCASSFGTGDEQYFGPGTRLTVT.

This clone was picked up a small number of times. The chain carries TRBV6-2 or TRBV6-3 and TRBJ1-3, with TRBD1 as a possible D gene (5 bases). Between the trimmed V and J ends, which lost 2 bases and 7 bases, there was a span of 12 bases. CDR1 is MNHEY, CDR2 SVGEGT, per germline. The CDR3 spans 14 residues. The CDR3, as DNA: TGTGCCAGCAGTTACCGACAGATGGGGAACACCATATATTTT. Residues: CASSYRQMGNTIYF.

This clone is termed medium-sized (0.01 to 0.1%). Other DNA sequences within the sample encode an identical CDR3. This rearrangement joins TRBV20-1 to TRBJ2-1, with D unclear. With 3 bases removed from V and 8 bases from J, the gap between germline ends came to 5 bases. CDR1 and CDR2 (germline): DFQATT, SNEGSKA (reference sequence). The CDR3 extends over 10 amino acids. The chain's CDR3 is CSASDHEQFF. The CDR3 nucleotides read TGCAGTGCTAGTGATCATGAGCAGTTCTTC.

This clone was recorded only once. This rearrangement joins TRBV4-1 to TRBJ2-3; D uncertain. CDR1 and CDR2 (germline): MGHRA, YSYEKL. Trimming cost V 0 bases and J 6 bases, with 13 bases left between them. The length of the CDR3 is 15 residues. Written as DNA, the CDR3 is TGCGCCAGCAGCCAAGAATCGCTTAGGACGGATACGCAGTATTTT. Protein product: CASSQESLRTDTQYF.

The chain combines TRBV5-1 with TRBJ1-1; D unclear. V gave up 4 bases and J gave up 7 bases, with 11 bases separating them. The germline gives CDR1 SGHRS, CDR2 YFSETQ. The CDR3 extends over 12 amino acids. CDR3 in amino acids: CASSPPGDEAFF. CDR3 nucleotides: TGCGCCAGCAGCCCGCCTGGGGATGAAGCTTTCTTT.

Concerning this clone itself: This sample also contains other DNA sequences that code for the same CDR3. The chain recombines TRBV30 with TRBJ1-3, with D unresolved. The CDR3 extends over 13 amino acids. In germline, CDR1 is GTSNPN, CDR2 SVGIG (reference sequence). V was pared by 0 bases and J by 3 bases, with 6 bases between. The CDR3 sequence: CAWSVGSGNTIYF. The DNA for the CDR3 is TGTGCCTGGAGTGTTGGCAGTGGAAACACCATATATTTT.

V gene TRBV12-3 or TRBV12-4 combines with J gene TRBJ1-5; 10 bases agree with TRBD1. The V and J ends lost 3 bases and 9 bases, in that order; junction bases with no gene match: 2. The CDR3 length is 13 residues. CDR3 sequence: CASSFGQGGPQHF. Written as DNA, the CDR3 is TGTGCCAGCAGTTTCGGACAGGGGGGGCCCCAGCATTTT.

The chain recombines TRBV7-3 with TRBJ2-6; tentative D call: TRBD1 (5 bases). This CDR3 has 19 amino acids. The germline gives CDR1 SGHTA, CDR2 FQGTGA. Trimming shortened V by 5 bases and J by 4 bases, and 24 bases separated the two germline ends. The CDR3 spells CASSASSGHGWTGANVLTF. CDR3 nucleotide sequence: TGTGCCAGCAGCGCTTCATCTGGACACGGGTGGACGGGGGCCAACGTCCTGACTTTC.

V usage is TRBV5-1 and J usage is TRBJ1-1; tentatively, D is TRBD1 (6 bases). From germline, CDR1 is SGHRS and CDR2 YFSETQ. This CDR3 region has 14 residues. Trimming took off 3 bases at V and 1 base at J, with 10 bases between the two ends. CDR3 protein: CASSWGQGNTEAFF. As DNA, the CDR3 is TGCGCCAGCAGCTGGGGGCAGGGGAACACTGAAGCTTTCTTT.

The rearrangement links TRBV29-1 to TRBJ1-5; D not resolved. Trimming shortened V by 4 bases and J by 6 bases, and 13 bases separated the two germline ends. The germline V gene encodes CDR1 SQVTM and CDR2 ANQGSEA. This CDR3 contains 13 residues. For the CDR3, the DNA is TGCAGCGTTGTCGCCCGGGAAGGTCAGCCCCAGCATTTT. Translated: CSVVAREGQPQHF.

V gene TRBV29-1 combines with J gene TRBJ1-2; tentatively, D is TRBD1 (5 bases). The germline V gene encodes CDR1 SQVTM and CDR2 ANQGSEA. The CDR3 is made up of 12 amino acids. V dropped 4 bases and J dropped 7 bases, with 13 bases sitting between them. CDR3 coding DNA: TGCAGCGTTGTCGAGGGGAGTGGTGGCTACACCTTC. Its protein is CSVVEGSGGYTF.

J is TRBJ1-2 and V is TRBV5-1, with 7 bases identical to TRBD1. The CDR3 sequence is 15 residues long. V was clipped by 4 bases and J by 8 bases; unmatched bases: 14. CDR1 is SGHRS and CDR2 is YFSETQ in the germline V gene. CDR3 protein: CASSKWDSTAQGYTF. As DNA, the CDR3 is TGCGCCAGCAGCAAATGGGACAGTACGGCGCAGGGCTACACCTTC.

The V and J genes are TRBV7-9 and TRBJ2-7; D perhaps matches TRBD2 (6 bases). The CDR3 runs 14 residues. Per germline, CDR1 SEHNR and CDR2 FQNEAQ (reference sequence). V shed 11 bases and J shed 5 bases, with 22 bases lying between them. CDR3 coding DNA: TGTGCCGGCGGTAGAGACGGGAGAACCAACGAGCAGTACTTC. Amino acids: CAGGRDGRTNEQYF.

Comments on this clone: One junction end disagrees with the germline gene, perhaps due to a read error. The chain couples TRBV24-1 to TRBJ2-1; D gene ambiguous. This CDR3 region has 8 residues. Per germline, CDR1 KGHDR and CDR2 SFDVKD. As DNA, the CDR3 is TGTGCCACCTTTTGGACCCTCTTC. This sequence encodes CATFWTLF.

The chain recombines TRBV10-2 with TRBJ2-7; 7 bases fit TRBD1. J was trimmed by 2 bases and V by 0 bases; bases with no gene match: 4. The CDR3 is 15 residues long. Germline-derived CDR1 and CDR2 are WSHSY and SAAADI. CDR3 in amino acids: CASSESGQVAYEQYF. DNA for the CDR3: TGCGCCAGCAGTGAGTCAGGACAGGTAGCCTACGAGCAGTACTTC.

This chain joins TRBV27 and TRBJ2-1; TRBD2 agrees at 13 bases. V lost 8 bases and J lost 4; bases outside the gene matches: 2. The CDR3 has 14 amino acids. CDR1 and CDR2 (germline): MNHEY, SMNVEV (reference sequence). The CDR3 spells CASSGLAGYNEQFF. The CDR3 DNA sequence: TGTGCCAGCTCGGGACTAGCGGGGTACAATGAGCAGTTCTTC.

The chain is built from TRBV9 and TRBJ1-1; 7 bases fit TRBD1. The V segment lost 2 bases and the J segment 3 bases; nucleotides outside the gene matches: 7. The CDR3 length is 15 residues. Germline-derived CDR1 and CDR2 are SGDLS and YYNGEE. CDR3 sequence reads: CASSVSQGRDTEAFF. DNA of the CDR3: TGTGCCAGCAGCGTGTCACAGGGGAGGGACACTGAAGCTTTCTTT.

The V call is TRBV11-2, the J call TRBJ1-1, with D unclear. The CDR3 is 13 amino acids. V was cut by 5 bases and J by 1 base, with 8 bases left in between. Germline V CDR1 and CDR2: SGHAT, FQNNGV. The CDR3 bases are TGTGCCAGCAGCCGATCGGGGAACACTGAAGCTTTCTTT. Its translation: CASSRSGNTEAFF.

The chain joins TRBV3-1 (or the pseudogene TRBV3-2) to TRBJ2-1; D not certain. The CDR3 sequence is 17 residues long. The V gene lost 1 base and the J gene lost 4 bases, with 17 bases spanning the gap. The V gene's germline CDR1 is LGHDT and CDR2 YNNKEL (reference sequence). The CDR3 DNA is TGTGCCAGCAGCCAAGCGAATCTAGATACCTCGTACAATGAGCAGTTCTTC. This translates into CASSQANLDTSYNEQFF.

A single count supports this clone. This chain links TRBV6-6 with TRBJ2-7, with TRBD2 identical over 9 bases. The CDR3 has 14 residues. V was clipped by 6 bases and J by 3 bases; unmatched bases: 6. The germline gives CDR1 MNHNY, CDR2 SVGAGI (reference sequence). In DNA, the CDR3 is TGTGCCAGCAGCAAGGGACTAGCAATCTACGAGCAGTACTTC. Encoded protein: CASSKGLAIYEQYF.

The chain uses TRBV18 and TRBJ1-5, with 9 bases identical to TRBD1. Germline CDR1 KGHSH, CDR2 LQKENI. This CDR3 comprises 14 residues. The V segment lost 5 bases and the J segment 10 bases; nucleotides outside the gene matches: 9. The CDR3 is CASSTGTGLDPQHF. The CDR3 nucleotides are TGTGCCAGCTCAACCGGGACAGGGTTGGATCCCCAGCATTTT.